The T cell receptor beta chain described here comes from a study of blood T cells in healthy people across ages. V was trimmed by 6 bases and J by 4 bases, leaving 18 bases between them. Per germline, CDR1 MNHNY and CDR2 SVGAGI (reference sequence). The CDR3 runs 15 residues. Every donor gave ten milliliters of peripheral blood. A sample-barcoded 5' primer and a J-beta primer mix were used in a second PCR of roughly 6 to 11 cycles. TCRdb analysed the 5' RACE reads with MiXCR anew, one entry per CDR3 protein. The data show 1,800,000 or so distinct CDR3 sequences, about 39% seen once. The chain couples TRBV6-6 to TRBJ1-2; D unclear. The sequence derives from a human donor in good health. Sequenced sample: blood. CDR3 in amino acids: CASSLGGVGGYGYTF. CDR3 nucleotide sequence: TGTGCCAGCAGCCTCGGTGGTGTGGGCGGCTATGGCTACACCTTC.